The next 9 T cell receptor beta chains were all read from a single sample in a study of early T cells in non-severe SARS-CoV-2 infection. TCRdb passed the 5' RACE reads through MiXCR, listing each CDR3 protein once. The table includes fewer than 85,000 distinct CDR3 sequences, around 11% detected once. Sample: whole blood, taken at baseline. These receptors all stem from an adult who was a healthcare worker with PCR-confirmed SARS-CoV-2 infection or an uninfected control (not recorded which).

This clonotype came up a few times. The chain couples TRBV5-1 to TRBJ2-1; TRBD2 matches 10 bases. Germline V gene sequence: CDR1 SGHRS, CDR2 YFSETQ. V lost 10 bases and J lost 8; bases outside the gene matches: 12. The CDR3 extends over 14 amino acids. Here the CDR3 reads CASEGSGGADEQFF. The CDR3 DNA reads TGCGCCTCGGAAGGGAGCGGGGGGGCCGATGAGCAGTTCTTC.

The chain has TRBV29-1 and TRBJ1-1; no clear D. The CDR3 runs to 13 residues. V dropped 3 bases and J dropped 1 base, with 9 bases sitting between them. Germline-derived CDR1 and CDR2 are SQVTM and ANQGSEA. DNA for the CDR3: TGCAGCGTTGAGGACTTCTCGAACACTGAAGCTTTCTTT. Its translation is CSVEDFSNTEAFF.

The chain carries TRBV12-5 and TRBJ2-5; the D gene is possibly TRBD2 (6 bases). This CDR3 has 14 amino acids. The germline gives CDR1 LGHNT, CDR2 FRNRAP. Trimming took off 4 bases at V and 2 bases at J, with 11 bases between the two ends. The CDR3 is CASGSGTAQETQYF. Here the CDR3 DNA reads TGTGCTAGTGGTTCCGGGACTGCACAAGAGACCCAGTACTTC.

This clonotype showed up just a few times. The chain combines TRBV28 with TRBJ1-1, with D uncertain. Germline lookup yields CDR1 MDHEN and CDR2 SYDVKM. CDR3 length: 11 residues. V was cut by 1 base and J by 3 bases, with 0 bases left in between. The CDR3 nucleotides are TGTGCCAGCAGTTTATACACTGAAGCTTTCTTT. Translating gives CASSLYTEAFF. The variable domain in full, completed from reference TRBV28 and TRBJ1-1, reads DVKVTQSSRYLVKRTGEKVFLECVQDMDHENMFWYRQDPGLGLRLIYFSYDVKMKEKGDIPEGYSVSREKKERFSLILESASTNQTSMYLCASSLYTEAFFGQGTRLTVV.

In its sample, this clonotype was seen many times. The V call is TRBV7-9, the J call TRBJ2-5; the D call may be TRBD1 or TRBD2 (5 bases each). V dropped 4 bases and J dropped 7 bases, with 13 bases sitting between them. Germline values: CDR1 SEHNR, CDR2 FQNEAQ (reference sequence). This CDR3 has 13 amino acids. The CDR3 sequence: CASSSGGPSTQYF. CDR3 nucleotide sequence: TGTGCCAGCAGCTCTGGGGGACCCTCGACCCAGTACTTC.

This clonotype was observed a handful of times. The genes are TRBV12-3 or TRBV12-4 and TRBJ1-6; 10 nucleotides align to TRBD1. The CDR3 totals 14 residues. The junction had 4 bases not matched to a gene; V was cut back by 7 bases and J by 7 bases. CDR3 sequence (DNA): TGTGCCAGCATGCTGGACAGGGGGAATTCACCCCTCCACTTT. As protein: CASMLDRGNSPLHF.

This clonotype was observed a handful of times. The chain couples TRBV3-1 to TRBJ1-2; TRBD1 might be the D (6 bases). V lost 2 bases to trimming and J lost 0 bases, with 10 bases between them. The length of the CDR3 is 15 residues. From germline, CDR1 is LGHDT and CDR2 YNNKEL (reference sequence). The CDR3 sequence is CASSQRGGANYGYTF. The CDR3 nucleotides are TGTGCCAGCAGCCAAAGAGGGGGAGCTAACTATGGCTACACCTTC.

This clonotype was detected many times. The V gene is TRBV25-1, the J gene TRBJ1-1, with TRBD1 as a possible D gene (5 bases). Deletions cut 5 bases from V and 0 bases from J, with 13 bases between. Germline-derived CDR1 and CDR2 are MGHDK and SYGVNS. The CDR3 extends over 15 amino acids. The CDR3: CASSILGPMNTEAFF. CDR3 DNA sequence: TGTGCCAGCAGTATCCTGGGACCTATGAACACTGAAGCTTTCTTT.

The J gene is TRBJ1-3, the V gene TRBV12-3 or TRBV12-4, with D unresolved. The CDR3 sequence is 12 residues long. Trimming removed 8 bases from V and 6 bases from J, with 11 bases in between. The CDR3 loop is CASSRALNTIYF. The CDR3 DNA follows: TGTGCCAGCTCCCGCGCCCTAAACACCATATATTTT.